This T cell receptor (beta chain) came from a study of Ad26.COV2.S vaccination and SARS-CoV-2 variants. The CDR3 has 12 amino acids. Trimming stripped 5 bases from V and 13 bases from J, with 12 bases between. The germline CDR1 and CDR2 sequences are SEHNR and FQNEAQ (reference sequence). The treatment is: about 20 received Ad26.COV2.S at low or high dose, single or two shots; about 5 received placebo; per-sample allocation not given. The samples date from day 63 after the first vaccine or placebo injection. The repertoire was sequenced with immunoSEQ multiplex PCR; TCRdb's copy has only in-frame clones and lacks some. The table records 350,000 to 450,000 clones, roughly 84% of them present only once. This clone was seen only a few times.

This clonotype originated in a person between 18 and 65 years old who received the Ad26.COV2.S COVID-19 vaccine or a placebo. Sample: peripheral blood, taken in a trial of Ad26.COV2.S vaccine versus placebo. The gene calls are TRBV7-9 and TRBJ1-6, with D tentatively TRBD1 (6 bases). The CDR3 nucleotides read TGTGCCAGCAGCCGAGGGGGGCCGCCCCTCCACTTT. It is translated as CASSRGGPPLHF.